This T cell receptor (beta chain) was sequenced during a study of cytomegalovirus exposure and HLA in healthy donors. This CDR3 is built from 18 residues. V was pared by 0 bases and J by 6 bases, with 12 bases of the junction left unmatched. Germline V gene sequence: CDR1 SGDLS, CDR2 YYNGEE. The PCR used 60 Vbeta and 13 Jbeta primers. Profiled with immunoSEQ multiplex PCR; TCRdb holds only in-frame clones, not every one. The table lists 40,000 to 55,000 clones, over 60% of them singletons, with 8.1% in the top ten. Sequences were obtained from PBMCs. The TCR comes from a man aged 30-40 years in good health and CMV-seropositive. The chain uses TRBV9 and TRBJ2-1; 10 nucleotides match TRBD2. CDR3 sequence reads: CASSVVGSAGGIANEQFF. The CDR3, as DNA: TGTGCCAGCAGCGTAGTCGGATCAGCGGGGGGGATAGCCAATGAGCAGTTCTTC.